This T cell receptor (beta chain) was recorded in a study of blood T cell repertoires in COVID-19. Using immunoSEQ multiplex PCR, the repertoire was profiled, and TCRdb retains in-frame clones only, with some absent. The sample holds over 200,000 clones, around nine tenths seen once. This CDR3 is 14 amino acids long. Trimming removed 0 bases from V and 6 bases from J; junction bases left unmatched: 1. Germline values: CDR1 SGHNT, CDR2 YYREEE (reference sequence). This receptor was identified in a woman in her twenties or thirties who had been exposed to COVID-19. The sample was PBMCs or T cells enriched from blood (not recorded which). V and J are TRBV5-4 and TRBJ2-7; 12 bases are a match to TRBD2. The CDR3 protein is CASSLGLAGAEQYF. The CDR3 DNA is TGTGCCAGCAGCTTGGGACTAGCGGGAGCCGAGCAGTACTTC.